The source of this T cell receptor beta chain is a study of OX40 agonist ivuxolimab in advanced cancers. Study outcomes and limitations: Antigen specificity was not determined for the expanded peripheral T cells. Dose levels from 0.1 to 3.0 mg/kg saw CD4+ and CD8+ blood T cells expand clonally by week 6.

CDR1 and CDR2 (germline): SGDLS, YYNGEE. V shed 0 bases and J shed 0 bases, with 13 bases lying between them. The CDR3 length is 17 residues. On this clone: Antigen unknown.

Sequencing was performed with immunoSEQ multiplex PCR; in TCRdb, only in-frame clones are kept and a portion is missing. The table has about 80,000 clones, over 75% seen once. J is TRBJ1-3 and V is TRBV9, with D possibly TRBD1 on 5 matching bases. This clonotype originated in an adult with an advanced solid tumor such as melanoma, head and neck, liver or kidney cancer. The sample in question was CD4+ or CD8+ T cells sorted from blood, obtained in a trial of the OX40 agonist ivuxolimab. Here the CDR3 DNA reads TGTGCCAGCAGCGTAGGCCTCCAGGGTGGCTCTGGAAACACCATATATTTT. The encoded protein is CASSVGLQGGSGNTIYF.